Presented here are 23 T cell receptor beta chains from one specimen sequenced in a study (dated by TCRdb to about 2015). To prepare the library, 5' RACE was applied. The run used an Illumina MiSeq. TCRdb reworked the public reads: Q25 trimming with fastp, MiXCR clone assembly, productive beta chains retained. Identical CDR3 protein sequences are pooled into one entry, listed with their most common genes and DNA. The sample table contains approximately 12,000 distinct CDR3 sequences; only one count was recorded for 51% of them. The ten largest clones add up to 12% of the sample. Cells that were CD4+CD25+CD127-/low were isolated as Tregs. Sequencing was carried out using tumor-infiltrating Tregs sorted from the breast tumor. The receptors were gathered from a female donor with breast cancer.

The V call is TRBV30, the J call TRBJ2-1, with 9 nucleotides matching TRBD2. The V segment lost 2 bases and the J segment 4 bases; nucleotides outside the gene matches: 15. Looked up from germline, CDR1 is GTSNPN and CDR2 is SVGIG (reference sequence). The CDR3 length is 18 residues. CDR3: CAWSQRYPLAGPYNEQFF. The CDR3 region has the DNA TGTGCCTGGAGTCAGCGCTACCCGCTAGCGGGACCTTACAATGAGCAGTTCTTC. The entire variable domain, with the rest obtained from reference TRBV30 and TRBJ2-1, is as follows: SQTIHQWPATLVQPVGSPLSLECTVEGTSNPNLYWYRQAAGRGLQLLFYSVGIGQISSEVPQNLSASRPQDRQFILSSKKLLLSDSGFYLCAWSQRYPLAGPYNEQFFGPGTRLTVL.

The genes are TRBV6-1 and TRBJ2-5; a possible D gene is TRBD1 (5 bases). V was trimmed by 5 bases and J by 4 bases, leaving 17 bases between them. In germline, CDR1 is MNHNS, CDR2 SASEGT. The length of the CDR3 is 15 residues. CDR3 region: CASSSSPGSGETQYF. For the CDR3, the DNA is TGTGCCAGCAGTTCCTCGCCAGGGTCGGGAGAGACCCAGTACTTC.

This chain connects TRBV24-1 to TRBJ2-1; 7 bases agree with TRBD2. The CDR3 extends over 17 amino acids. V lost 0 bases and J lost 9; bases outside the gene matches: 13. Germline V gene data show CDR1 as KGHDR and CDR2 as SFDVKD. The CDR3 loop reads CATSDLQGGGSLGEQFF. The CDR3 nucleotides read TGTGCCACCAGTGATTTGCAAGGCGGCGGGAGTCTCGGTGAGCAGTTCTTC.

The rearrangement joins TRBV6-6 to TRBJ1-1; D is perhaps TRBD1 (5 bases). Trimming took off 5 bases at V and 2 bases at J, with 6 bases between the two ends. The CDR3 is 12 residues long. Germline loops: CDR1 MNHNY, CDR2 SVGAGI (reference sequence). The CDR3 DNA reads as TGTGCCAGCAGTCGGGGCAACACTGAAGCTTTCTTT. This gives the protein CASSRGNTEAFF.

The chain combines TRBV6-5 with TRBJ2-7; 14 bases are shared with TRBD2. The CDR3 extends over 19 amino acids. The germline CDR1 and CDR2 sequences are MNHEY and SVGAGI. Trimming took 2 bases from V and 1 from J; bases not matched to a gene: 10. CDR3 amino acids: CASSYDSPGTSGRSYEQYF. Here the CDR3 DNA reads TGTGCCAGCAGTTACGATTCTCCCGGGACTAGCGGGAGATCCTACGAGCAGTACTTC.

This clonotype occurred a few times. The J gene is TRBJ2-7, the V gene TRBV4-3; a weak D match, TRBD2 (6 bases). The CDR3 is 15 residues long. CDR1 LGHNA and CDR2 YSLEER come from the germline V gene. Trimming removed 0 bases from V and 2 bases from J, with 11 bases in between. CDR3 nucleotides: TGCGCCAGCAGCCAAGATTACGGGAGAGCCTACGAGCAGTACTTC. Encoded protein: CASSQDYGRAYEQYF.

In DNA, the CDR3 is TGTGCCAGCAGCCAGCGGGAGGGCTCCTACAATGAGCAGTTCTTC. This translates into CASSQREGSYNEQFF. The chain couples TRBV6-4 to TRBJ2-1; 10 nucleotides align to TRBD2. The germline V gene encodes CDR1 MRHNA and CDR2 SNTAGT. V lost 6 bases and J lost 0; bases outside the gene matches: 2. The CDR3 contains 15 residues.

The CDR3 sequence is CASSQELAGIQRSYNEQFF. CDR3 DNA sequence: TGCGCCAGCAGCCAAGAACTAGCGGGAATACAACGTTCCTACAATGAGCAGTTCTTC. The chain has TRBV4-3 and TRBJ2-1; 10 bases are a match to TRBD2. The trim removed 0 bases at V and 1 base at J, leaving 9 bases unmatched. Germline lookup yields CDR1 LGHNA and CDR2 YSLEER. There are 19 residues in the CDR3.

This sequence joins TRBV12-3 or TRBV12-4 and TRBJ1-5; D may be TRBD1 (5 bases). The CDR3 is 14 amino acids. The V end lost 3 bases, the J end lost 7 bases, and 13 bases lay between the germline ends. In nucleotides, the CDR3 is TGTGCCAGCAGTTTCGGACCAGGGCCCCAGCCCCAGCATTTT. This translates into CASSFGPGPQPQHF.

V and J are TRBV6-5 and TRBJ2-3; 7 nucleotides align to TRBD2. V shed 6 bases, J shed 3 bases, and the junction held 9 bases outside the gene matches. Germline V gives CDR1 MNHEY, CDR2 SVGAGI. This CDR3 comprises 15 residues. The DNA for the CDR3 is TGTGCCAGCAGCAACCCAGCGGGACGAACAGATACGCAGTATTTT. This gives the protein CASSNPAGRTDTQYF.

J is TRBJ1-2 and V is TRBV9; tentatively, D is TRBD1 (5 bases). V lost 3 bases, J lost 8 bases, and 14 bases lay in between. This CDR3 comprises 13 residues. The germline gives CDR1 SGDLS, CDR2 YYNGEE. The CDR3 DNA follows: TGTGCCAGCAGCGCTCCAGGGATGTGGGGCTACACCTTC. This translates into CASSAPGMWGYTF.

The chain joins TRBV20-1 to TRBJ2-7; D unresolved. The CDR3 consists of 12 residues. Trimming removed 2 bases from V and 3 bases from J, with 8 bases in between. Germline loops: CDR1 DFQATT, CDR2 SNEGSKA (reference sequence). The CDR3 region has the DNA TGCAGTGCTAGATTGGCCTACTACGAGCAGTACGTC. Protein product: CSARLAYYEQYV.

The genes are TRBV12-3 or TRBV12-4 and TRBJ2-1; 12 positions match TRBD2. V gave up 4 bases and J gave up 9 bases; unmatched junction bases: 7. The CDR3 loop spans 15 amino acids. The CDR3 protein is CASSSASGRAFEQFF. CDR3 sequence (DNA): TGTGCCAGCAGTTCCGCTAGCGGGAGGGCCTTTGAGCAGTTCTTC.

This clonotype has a handful of counts. The rearrangement uses TRBV4-3 and TRBJ2-7; tentatively, D is TRBD1 or TRBD2 (5 bases each). Trimming stripped 5 bases from V and 2 bases from J, with 22 bases between. The CDR3 length is 17 residues. CDR1 and CDR2 (germline): LGHNA, YSLEER. CDR3 sequence (DNA): TGCGCCAGCAGCATAAATGCCGGGACCAAACTCCCCTACGAGCAGTACTTC. Amino acid sequence: CASSINAGTKLPYEQYF.

The V call is TRBV7-6, the J call TRBJ2-7; 10 bases agree with TRBD2. The CDR3 is 15 amino acids. V was pared by 4 bases and J by 5 bases, with 8 bases of the junction left unmatched. The germline CDR1 and CDR2 sequences are SGHVS and FNYEAQ. CDR3 residues: CASSSVPSGSNEQYF. The CDR3 bases are TGTGCCAGCAGCTCAGTACCTAGCGGGAGTAACGAGCAGTACTTC.

This chain links TRBV28 with TRBJ2-1; the D gene could be TRBD1 or TRBD2 (5 bases each). This CDR3 has 15 residues. The V end was cut by 3 bases, the J end by 9 bases, with 18 bases between. Germline-derived CDR1 and CDR2 are MDHEN and SYDVKM. Here the CDR3 reads CASSLGRTGDGEQFF. Written as DNA, the CDR3 is TGTGCCAGCAGTTTGGGGCGGACTGGGGACGGTGAGCAGTTCTTC.

The chain has TRBV24-1 and TRBJ2-3; 14 nucleotides align to TRBD2. The V and J ends lost 4 bases and 9 bases, in that order; junction bases with no gene match: 14. In germline, CDR1 is KGHDR, CDR2 SFDVKD. The CDR3 is made up of 18 amino acids. This CDR3 is CATSDPGTSGSDQITQYF. The CDR3 DNA follows: TGTGCCACCAGTGACCCCGGGACTAGCGGGAGTGATCAGATAACGCAGTATTTT.

This clonotype turned up a few times. The V gene is TRBV4-2, the J gene TRBJ1-2; D gene uncertain. The CDR3 runs 14 residues. Germline V gene data show CDR1 as LGHNA and CDR2 as YNFKEQ. V was clipped by 0 bases and J by 8 bases, with 13 bases between them. CDR3 sequence: CASSQDSGGRGYTF. CDR3 in DNA: TGTGCCAGCAGCCAAGATTCCGGCGGGAGGGGCTACACCTTC.

V usage is TRBV5-1 and J usage is TRBJ1-1, with unresolved D. This CDR3 has 13 residues. Germline CDR1 SGHRS, CDR2 YFSETQ. Trimming took 2 bases from V and 1 from J, leaving 6 bases between them. The CDR3 protein is CASSFRGNTEAFF. CDR3 coding DNA: TGCGCCAGCAGCTTCCGTGGGAACACTGAAGCTTTCTTT.

This clonotype has just a few counts. The chain has TRBV29-1 and TRBJ2-7, with 8 bases matching TRBD2. The J segment lost 3 bases and the V segment lost 0 bases, leaving 4 bases of the junction unmatched. Germline V CDR1 and CDR2: SQVTM, ANQGSEA. The CDR3 loop spans 14 amino acids. CDR3 coding DNA: TGCAGCGTTGAAGACGGGACTAGAAACTACGAGCAGTACTTC. Encoded protein: CSVEDGTRNYEQYF.

In this sample, this clonotype turned up a few times. The chain employs TRBV12-3 or TRBV12-4 and TRBJ2-1; 7 nucleotides align to TRBD1. After removal of 7 bases from V and 7 bases from J, the junction contained 13 bases not matched to a gene. This CDR3 has 15 amino acids. CDR3 nucleotide sequence: TGTGCCAGCACCCGACCCGGGACAGTATCGAATGAGCAGTTCTTC. Translation gives CASTRPGTVSNEQFF.

V and J are TRBV7-9 and TRBJ1-6; D remains unclear. The CDR3 has 13 residues. In germline, CDR1 is SEHNR, CDR2 FQNEAQ (reference sequence). The V end was cut by 5 bases, the J end by 7 bases, with 9 bases between. This CDR3 is CASSRSRNSPLHF. The CDR3 nucleotides read TGTGCCAGCAGCCGTTCTCGAAATTCACCCCTCCACTTT.

The chain carries TRBV5-1 and TRBJ2-2; D gene uncertain. The CDR3 is 13 amino acids. Germline V gene sequence: CDR1 SGHRS, CDR2 YFSETQ. V lost 2 bases to trimming and J lost 3 bases, with 5 bases between them. CDR3: CASSFSYTGELFF. For the CDR3, the DNA is TGCGCCAGCAGCTTCTCCTACACCGGGGAGCTGTTTTTT.